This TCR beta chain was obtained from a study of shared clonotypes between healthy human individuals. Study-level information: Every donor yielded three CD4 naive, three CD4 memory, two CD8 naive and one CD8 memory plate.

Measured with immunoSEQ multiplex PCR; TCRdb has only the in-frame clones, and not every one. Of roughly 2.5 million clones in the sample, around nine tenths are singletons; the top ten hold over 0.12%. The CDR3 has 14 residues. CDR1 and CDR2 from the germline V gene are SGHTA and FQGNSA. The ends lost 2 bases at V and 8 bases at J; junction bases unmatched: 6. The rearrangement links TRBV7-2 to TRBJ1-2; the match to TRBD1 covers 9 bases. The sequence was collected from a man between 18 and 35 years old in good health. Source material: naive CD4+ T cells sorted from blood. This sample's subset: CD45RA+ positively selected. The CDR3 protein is CASSLTGGVGGYTF. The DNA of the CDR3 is TGTGCCAGCAGCTTAACAGGGGGCGTGGGAGGCTACACCTTC.